Reported below is one T cell receptor beta chain. The data are from a study of early T cells in non-severe SARS-CoV-2 infection. MiXCR, run by TCRdb on the 5' RACE reads, gives a single entry per CDR3 protein. The sample consists of 90,000 to 120,000 distinct CDR3 sequences, around an eighth of them appearing once. The CDR3 loop spans 13 amino acids. Trimming removed 0 bases from V and 8 bases from J, with 10 bases in between. Germline V gives CDR1 KGHSH, CDR2 LQKENI. The sequence came from an adult who was a healthcare worker with PCR-confirmed SARS-CoV-2 infection or an uninfected control (not recorded which). Sequencing was performed on whole blood. This chain links TRBV18 with TRBJ1-2; D gene uncertain. The CDR3 here is CASSPPQSPGYTF. CDR3 bases: TGTGCCAGCTCACCACCTCAGTCCCCCGGCTACACCTTC.